This is a list of T cell receptor beta chains from one sample in a study of read filtering for tumor transcriptome and immune sequencing. TCRdb re-called the reads with MiXCR, one entry per CDR3 protein. The sample comprises more than 45,000 distinct CDR3 sequences, around 12% of which are singletons, and around 16% rests with the top ten. The sequencing input was a population of CD138-negative cells sorted from bone marrow. These receptors all stem from a donor at least 40 years old with multiple myeloma. Both conserved end residues are part of each CDR3. Fields, in order: V gene, J gene, D gene, clone size, CDR3 protein, CDR3 DNA. A D gene is named only where the DNA matches it firmly. Rows may omit the clone size; those that give it use once, few, many or a size class.

v_gene: TRBV10-3
j_gene: TRBJ1-3
d_gene: -
abundance: -
CDR3aa: CAIKGDSGNTIYF
CDR3nt: TGTGCCATCAAGGGGGACTCTGGAAACACCATATATTTT

v_gene: TRBV9
j_gene: TRBJ1-1
d_gene: -
abundance: many
CDR3aa: CASSVDQQGRAAFF
CDR3nt: TGTGCCAGCAGCGTAGATCAGCAGGGACGAGCGGCTTTCTTT

v_gene: TRBV24-1
j_gene: TRBJ2-1
d_gene: -
abundance: many
CDR3aa: CATSDLIGSALEQFF
CDR3nt: TGTGCCACCAGTGATTTGATCGGGTCGGCACTAGAGCAGTTCTTC

v_gene: TRBV6-1
j_gene: TRBJ2-7
d_gene: TRBD1
abundance: many
CDR3aa: CASRMDRGSYEQYF
CDR3nt: TGTGCCAGCAGGATGGACAGGGGCTCCTACGAGCAGTACTTC

v_gene: TRBV18
j_gene: TRBJ1-1
d_gene: TRBD1
abundance: few
CDR3aa: CASSPRQGNTEAFF
CDR3nt: TGTGCCAGCTCACCTAGACAGGGCAACACTGAAGCTTTCTTT

v_gene: TRBV6-1
j_gene: TRBJ1-1
d_gene: -
abundance: many
CDR3aa: CASSRRTANTEAFF
CDR3nt: TGTGCCAGCAGTAGGCGGACAGCGAACACTGAAGCTTTCTTT

v_gene: TRBV2
j_gene: TRBJ2-1
d_gene: TRBD1
abundance: -
CDR3aa: CASSAGGVRNEQLF
CDR3nt: TGTGCCAGCAGTGCAGGGGGCGTAAGAAATGAGCAGCTCTTC

v_gene: TRBV12-3/TRBV12-4
j_gene: TRBJ2-1
d_gene: -
abundance: many
CDR3aa: CASSPEYPNYNEQFF
CDR3nt: TGTGCCAGCAGCCCCGAGTACCCAAACTACAATGAGCAGTTCTTC

v_gene: TRBV21-1
j_gene: TRBJ2-1
d_gene: -
abundance: many
CDR3aa: CASPKEAGVYNEQFF
CDR3nt: TGTGCCAGCCCTAAGGAAGCGGGGGTCTACAATGAGCAGTTCTTC

v_gene: TRBV7-2
j_gene: TRBJ2-3
d_gene: -
abundance: many
CDR3aa: CASSFRAGSTDTQYF
CDR3nt: TGTGCCAGCAGCTTTCGGGCGGGGAGCACAGATACGCAGTATTTT

v_gene: TRBV20-1
j_gene: TRBJ2-2
d_gene: TRBD2
abundance: many
CDR3aa: CSAVAGGSTGELFF
CDR3nt: TGCAGTGCCGTAGCGGGGGGTAGCACCGGGGAGCTGTTTTTT

v_gene: TRBV2
j_gene: TRBJ1-2
d_gene: -
abundance: many
CDR3aa: CASMDQTPRPEHYTF
CDR3nt: TGTGCCAGCATGGACCAGACACCCCGACCAGAACACTACACCTTC

v_gene: TRBV7-3
j_gene: TRBJ1-2
d_gene: -
abundance: many
CDR3aa: CASSTLGRTDARGYTF
CDR3nt: TGTGCCAGCAGCACCCTCGGCAGGACGGACGCTAGAGGCTACACCTTC

v_gene: TRBV12-3/TRBV12-4
j_gene: TRBJ1-5
d_gene: TRBD1
abundance: -
CDR3aa: CASSLRWRGLRYSSQPQRF
CDR3nt: TGTGCCAGCAGTTTACGGTGGAGGGGGCTACGCTATAGCAGTCAGCCCCAGCGTTTT

v_gene: TRBV19
j_gene: TRBJ2-1
d_gene: TRBD2
abundance: many
CDR3aa: CASTSIAGGRNEQFF
CDR3nt: TGTGCCAGTACCTCGATAGCGGGGGGGCGCAATGAGCAGTTCTTC

v_gene: TRBV10-3
j_gene: TRBJ2-5
d_gene: -
abundance: -
CDR3aa: CAISEPTTGMWGQETQYF
CDR3nt: TGTGCCATCAGTGAGCCAACCACAGGGATGTGGGGCCAAGAGACCCAGTACTTC

v_gene: TRBV6-5
j_gene: TRBJ1-1
d_gene: -
abundance: many
CDR3aa: CASSADEEDTEAFF
CDR3nt: TGTGCCAGCAGTGCGGATGAAGAGGACACTGAAGCTTTCTTT

v_gene: TRBV2
j_gene: TRBJ1-2
d_gene: TRBD1
abundance: many
CDR3aa: CASSKEGQGDYGYTF
CDR3nt: TGTGCCAGCAGTAAAGAGGGACAGGGGGACTATGGCTACACCTTC

v_gene: TRBV2
j_gene: TRBJ1-1
d_gene: -
abundance: -
CDR3aa: CASSANHREAFF
CDR3nt: TGTGCCAGCAGTGCCAATCACAGGGAAGCTTTCTTT

v_gene: TRBV6-5
j_gene: TRBJ2-1
d_gene: TRBD2
abundance: many
CDR3aa: CASSTRERGRDEQFF
CDR3nt: TGTGCCAGCAGCACTAGAGAGCGCGGGAGGGATGAGCAGTTCTTC

v_gene: TRBV5-1
j_gene: TRBJ2-2
d_gene: TRBD1
abundance: -
CDR3aa: CASSRTGLLGNTGELFF
CDR3nt: TGCGCCAGCTCCCGGACAGGGTTGCTCGGAAACACCGGGGAGCTGTTTTTT

v_gene: TRBV7-8
j_gene: TRBJ1-3
d_gene: -
abundance: -
CDR3aa: CASSMTGSGNTIYF
CDR3nt: TGTGCTAGCAGCATGACAGGCTCTGGAAACACCATATATTTT

v_gene: TRBV20-1
j_gene: TRBJ1-5
d_gene: -
abundance: many
CDR3aa: CSARPPTVGNQPQHF
CDR3nt: TGCAGTGCTAGACCGCCGACAGTGGGCAATCAGCCCCAGCATTTT

v_gene: TRBV7-9
j_gene: TRBJ1-1
d_gene: -
abundance: many
CDR3aa: CASSLTGLNTEAFF
CDR3nt: TGTGCCAGCAGCCTAACAGGGCTGAACACTGAAGCTTTCTTT

v_gene: TRBV7-9
j_gene: TRBJ1-4
d_gene: TRBD1
abundance: many
CDR3aa: CASSLGDRGREKLFF
CDR3nt: TGTGCCAGCAGCTTAGGTGACAGGGGGCGCGAAAAACTGTTTTTT

v_gene: TRBV7-9
j_gene: TRBJ2-4
d_gene: TRBD1
abundance: few
CDR3aa: CASSAPRGRDKNIQYF
CDR3nt: TGTGCCAGCAGTGCCCCCAGGGGGCGAGACAAAAACATTCAGTACTTC

v_gene: TRBV4-1
j_gene: TRBJ1-5
d_gene: -
abundance: many
CDR3aa: CASSQDRRDSTVLPQHF
CDR3nt: TGCGCCAGCAGCCAGGATAGGCGGGACTCCACGGTTCTGCCCCAGCATTTT